These T cell receptor beta chains were read from a single sample in a study of shared clonotypes between healthy human individuals. This table comes from immunoSEQ multiplex PCR, and its TCRdb copy is limited to in-frame clones, with some not included. Among about 580,000 clones listed, roughly 98% were seen once. Sequencing was performed on naive CD8+ T cells sorted from blood. These receptors all stem from a man aged 25-40 years in good health. CDR3s include the opening cysteine and the closing phenylalanine or tryptophan. D genes are given only for firm matches. Expanded clones are given a class, and other clones once, few, many or no size at all.

V	size	J	D	DNA	CDR3
TRBV11-2	.	TRBJ2-1	TRBD2	TGTGCCAGCAGCTCCCCCAGCGGGGACTACAATGAGCAGTTCTTC	CASSSPSGDYNEQFF
TRBV23-1	.	TRBJ1-5	.	TGCGCCAGCACCTCGCGGGACACCTGTCAGCCCCAGCATTTT	CASTSRDTCQPQHF
TRBV7-9	.	TRBJ2-5	.	TGTGCCAGCAGCTTCTCACGCGGTGAGGAGACCCAGTACTTC	CASSFSRGEETQYF
TRBV5-6	once	TRBJ1-5	TRBD1	TGTGCCAGCAGCTTAGACAGGGATGGCAATCAGCCCCAGCATTTT	CASSLDRDGNQPQHF
TRBV4-1	once	TRBJ1-2	.	TGCGCCAGCAGCTCATCGGGACTTCGACGGGGCTACACCTTC	CASSSSGLRRGYTF
TRBV29-1	.	TRBJ2-7	.	TGCAGCGTTGAAGTACCTGTACTCAGCTCCTACGAGCAGTACTTC	CSVEVPVLSSYEQYF
TRBV2	.	TRBJ2-5	.	TGTGCCAGCAGTTCAAGGGGGAAAGAGACCCAGTACTTC	CASSSRGKETQYF
TRBV14	.	TRBJ1-1	.	TGTGCCAGCAGCCTACTAACAGGTGCTGAAGCTTTCTTT	CASSLLTGAEAFF
TRBV27	few	TRBJ1-2	TRBD1	TGTGCCAGCAGTTTATCAGGGGGCCCCTATGGCTACACCTTC	CASSLSGGPYGYTF
TRBV13	.	TRBJ2-3	TRBD2	TGTGCCAGCAGCTTAGGAGCAGCGGGGAGGGAGGATACGCAGTATTTT	CASSLGAAGREDTQYF
TRBV7-9	.	TRBJ2-2	.	TGTGCCAGCAGCTTGCCGGGACTTGCTAACGGGGAGCTGTTTTTT	CASSLPGLANGELFF
TRBV19	.	TRBJ2-1	.	TGTGCCAGTAATCCGGGGAGAAGCTCCTACAATGAGCAGTTCTTC	CASNPGRSSYNEQFF
TRBV27	.	TRBJ1-5	.	TGTGCCAGCAGATCCGGTTTCAATCAGCCCCAGCATTTT	CASRSGFNQPQHF
TRBV7-9	.	TRBJ2-7	.	TGTGCCAGCAGCACACAGACATACCCCTACGAGCAGTACTTC	CASSTQTYPYEQYF
TRBV29-1	.	TRBJ1-1	TRBD1	TGCAGCGTCACAAGGGACAGGGGGCATTTACGTGAAGCTTTCTTT	CSVTRDRGHLREAFF
TRBV5-4	.	TRBJ2-5	TRBD2	TGTGCCAGCAGCAGGCGGGAGAGTGAGACCCAGTACTTC	CASSRRESETQYF
TRBV7-7	.	TRBJ2-2	TRBD2	TGTGCCAGCAGGGGCGGGGGCACCGGGGAGCTGTTTTTT	CASRGGGTGELFF
TRBV7-6	.	TRBJ2-2	TRBD2	TGTGCCAGCAGCTCGGAGACTAGCTTCCCCGGGGAGCTGTTTTTT	CASSSETSFPGELFF
TRBV27	.	TRBJ2-7	TRBD1	TGTGCCAGCAGTTGGACAGGTGCGGGCAGCGAGCAGTACTTC	CASSWTGAGSEQYF
TRBV7-9	.	TRBJ2-7	.	TGTGCCAGCGGCCCTTGGGCAGGGCTTTCCTACGAGCAGTACTTC	CASGPWAGLSYEQYF
TRBV6-1	.	TRBJ2-7	.	TGTGCCAGCCTGGAGGCAGGGTACGAGCAGTACTTC	CASLEAGYEQYF
TRBV27	.	TRBJ2-2	TRBD2	TGTGCCAGCAGTTGGGCGGGTACCGGGACTATTTACACCGGGGAGCTGTTTTTT	CASSWAGTGTIYTGELFF
TRBV11-2	.	TRBJ2-6	TRBD1	TGTGCCAGCAGCTTAGGACGGGACAGCTTCCTTCTCGGGGCCAACGTCCTGACTTTC	CASSLGRDSFLLGANVLTF
TRBV19	.	TRBJ2-1	.	TGTGCCAGTAGTATAGCTGGCGGGCCCTCCTACAATGAGCAGTTCTTC	CASSIAGGPSYNEQFF
TRBV7-9	.	TRBJ1-5	.	TGTGCCAGCAGCCCCGGGCAGGGCCCCCAGCATTTT	CASSPGQGPQHF
TRBV6-5	.	TRBJ1-2	TRBD1	TGTGCCAGCAGTTACGCTACAGGGGATGGCTACACCTTC	CASSYATGDGYTF
TRBV29-1	.	TRBJ2-7	.	TGCAGCGTTCGGGACACCGTCTCCTACGAGCAGTACTTC	CSVRDTVSYEQYF
TRBV14	.	TRBJ2-1	.	TGTGCCAGCAGCCACCGGGGGCCTTACAATGAGCAGTTCTTC	CASSHRGPYNEQFF
TRBV14	.	TRBJ2-1	.	TGTGCCAGCAGTCTGTTAAAGACAGGTCCGTACAATGAGCAGTTCTTC	CASSLLKTGPYNEQFF
TRBV18	once	TRBJ2-7	TRBD2	TGTGCCAGCTCACGCAAAGGCATGAATAGCGGGATGAATCGCGAGCAATACTTC	CASSRKGMNSGMNREQYF
TRBV4-3	.	TRBJ1-1	.	TGCGCCAGCAGTCAATCTAAGTGGAATTGGGACAACGAAGCTTTCTTT	CASSQSKWNWDNEAFF
TRBV27	.	TRBJ2-1	TRBD1	TGTGCCAGCAGTCCCGACAGGGCGTACAATGAGCAGTTCTTC	CASSPDRAYNEQFF
TRBV7-9	.	TRBJ2-4	TRBD2	TGTGCCAGCAGCCCTAGCCGGGGGGTTGACATTCAGTACTTC	CASSPSRGVDIQYF
TRBV5-1	once	TRBJ2-7	.	TGCGCCAGCAGCACGGGGCCCTACGAGCAGTACTTC	CASSTGPYEQYF
TRBV10-3	.	TRBJ1-2	.	TGTGCCATCAGTGAGTCTCGGGTCGGAGGCTACACCTTC	CAISESRVGGYTF
TRBV23-1	.	TRBJ2-2	.	TGCGCCAGCAGTCGTTACTTGGGGTCCGGGGAGCTGTTTTTT	CASSRYLGSGELFF
TRBV7-9	once	TRBJ2-6	.	TGTGCCAGCAGCCCCCGTTCGGGAGGGGCCAACGTCCTGACTTTC	CASSPRSGGANVLTF
TRBV2	.	TRBJ2-5	.	TGTGCCAGCAGTGACCAGGGGCTGGAGACCCAGTACTTC	CASSDQGLETQYF
TRBV29-1	once	TRBJ2-7	TRBD1	TGCAGCGTTATGAACAGGGGGTACCCCACCTACGAGCAGTACTTC	CSVMNRGYPTYEQYF
TRBV5-1	.	TRBJ1-2	TRBD1	TGCGCCAGCACCTATGACAGGGGGTATGGCTACACCTTC	CASTYDRGYGYTF
TRBV27	.	TRBJ1-2	.	TGTGCCAGCAGTCCCGGAACAGGGTACTATGGCTACACCTTC	CASSPGTGYYGYTF
TRBV5-4	.	TRBJ2-7	TRBD2	TGTGCCAGCAGCGGGGGGGGACTAGTCTACGAGCAGTACTTC	CASSGGGLVYEQYF
TRBV10-3	.	TRBJ2-1	.	TGTGCCATCAGTCGGGGAGGGGGGAACAATGAGCAGTTCTTC	CAISRGGGNNEQFF
TRBV14	.	TRBJ2-7	TRBD1	TGTGCCAGCAGCCAAGATGGGGACAGGGGTTACGAGCAGTACTTC	CASSQDGDRGYEQYF
TRBV6-5	.	TRBJ1-4	.	TGTGCCAGCAGTTACTTGAAGGGGTGGGAAAAACTGTTTTTT	CASSYLKGWEKLFF
TRBV7-9	few	TRBJ2-7	.	TGTGCCAGCAGCCTCGCTGACTACGAGCAGTACTTC	CASSLADYEQYF
TRBV27	.	TRBJ2-7	TRBD1	TGTGCCAGCAGTTTATCCGCAGGGGGTTACGAGCAGTACTTC	CASSLSAGGYEQYF
TRBV7-9	.	TRBJ1-4	TRBD1	TGTGCCAGCAGCCTAGGGGGCGGTAATGAAAAACTGTTTTTT	CASSLGGGNEKLFF